This T cell receptor (beta chain) appears in the sequencing data of a study of blood T cell repertoires in COVID-19. Study summary: The origin of the acute and convalescent COVID-19 samples was the United States, Italy and Spain. In each case, the material was cDNA or gDNA derived from T cells, B-cell-depleted T cells, or PBMCs.

The CDR3 has 14 amino acids. From germline, CDR1 is DFQATT and CDR2 SNEGSKA (reference sequence). V lost 3 bases and J 3 bases, leaving 14 bases between the germline ends. Under the authors' procedure: Counts of nucleated cells, estimated from reference gene primer amplification, were obtained. Profiled with immunoSEQ multiplex PCR; TCRdb holds only in-frame clones, not every one. That table is the source of V, J and clone size, and D and trimming were worked out from the DNA. The table lists roughly 140,000 clones, 80% to 90% of them singletons. V gene TRBV20-1 combines with J gene TRBJ2-5; tentative D call: TRBD1 (5 bases). The material sequenced was peripheral blood. The source is a man in his 70s with acute or convalescent COVID-19. The CDR3 loop reads CSASGKGLEETQYF. CDR3 in DNA: TGCAGTGCTAGTGGCAAGGGGCTTGAAGAGACCCAGTACTTC.